One T cell receptor (beta chain) is described in this entry. The sample originates from a study of shared clonotypes between healthy human individuals. CD4+ cells yielded CD45RA+ naive and CD45RA-negative memory subsets. Produced via immunoSEQ multiplex PCR; TCRdb's table is partial and in-frame only. This sample has approximately 1,000,000 clones; approximately 80% occur once, and the top ten carry 0.89%. The V segment lost 4 bases and the J segment 0 bases; nucleotides outside the gene matches: 13. Germline CDR1 MGHRA, CDR2 YSYEKL. The CDR3 is 18 amino acids. The specimen was memory CD4+ T cells from PBMCs. Subset in this sample: CD45RA-negative fraction. The clonotype originates from a man between 18 and 29 years old in good health. Some clones in this sample may be carry-over from other donors' samples. The rearrangement joins TRBV4-1 to TRBJ2-3; the match to TRBD2 covers 7 bases. This CDR3 reads CASSRSAGGYPSTDTQYF. In nucleotides, the CDR3 is TGCGCCAGCAGCCGCAGTGCCGGGGGGTATCCTAGCACAGATACGCAGTATTTT.